This T cell receptor beta chain was retrieved from a study of T-cell memory formation after mild COVID-19. Looked up from germline, CDR1 is SEHNR and CDR2 is FQNEAQ (reference sequence). The CDR3 is 15 amino acids. V was shortened by 2 bases and J by 0 bases, with 8 bases between the two germline ends. This clonotype came up a few times. It was 5'RACE with constant-segment primers that produced the TCR alpha and TCR beta cDNA libraries, which carried sample barcodes and UMIs. Via MiXCR, TCRdb re-called the 5' RACE reads, giving one row per CDR3 protein. This sample yields 250,000 to 350,000 distinct CDR3 sequences, of which approximately 15% are seen a single time; roughly a fifth belongs to the top ten.

Sequenced sample: PBMCs or a T cell subset sorted from them (not recorded which). This sequence was found in a man aged 18 to 29 who had mild COVID-19 (a few samples of this study predate the infection). Cell type and time point are not known. The chain is built from TRBV7-9 and TRBJ1-3, with D uncertain. The CDR3 sequence: CASSLRSDSGNTIYF. The CDR3 DNA is TGTGCCAGCAGCTTACGTTCGGACTCTGGAAACACCATATATTTT.